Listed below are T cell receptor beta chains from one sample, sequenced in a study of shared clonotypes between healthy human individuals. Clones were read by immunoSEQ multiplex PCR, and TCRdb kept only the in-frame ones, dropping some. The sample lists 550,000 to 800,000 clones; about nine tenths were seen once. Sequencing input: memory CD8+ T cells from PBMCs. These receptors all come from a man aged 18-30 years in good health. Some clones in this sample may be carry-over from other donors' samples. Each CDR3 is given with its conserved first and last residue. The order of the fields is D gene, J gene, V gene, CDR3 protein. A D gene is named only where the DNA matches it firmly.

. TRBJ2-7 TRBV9 CASSADGAYEQYF
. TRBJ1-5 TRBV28 CASSGDGDSNQPQHF
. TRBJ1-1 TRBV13 CASSPIEAFF
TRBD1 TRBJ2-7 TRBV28 CASSAWTGDEQYF
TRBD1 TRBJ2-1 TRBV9 CASSTAGGSYNEQFF
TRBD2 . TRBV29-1 CSAVPGTSGYEQYF
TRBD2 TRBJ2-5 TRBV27 CASRLAGDETQYF
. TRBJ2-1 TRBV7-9 CASRTLSSEREFF
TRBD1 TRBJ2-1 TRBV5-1 CASSLARGFNEQFF
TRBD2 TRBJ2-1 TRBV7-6 CASSLRMGGHSGMAYNEQFF
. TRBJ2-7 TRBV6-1 CASSERGRFYEQYF
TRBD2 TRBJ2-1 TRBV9 CASSARAGGPRNEQFF
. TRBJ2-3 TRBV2 CASSEGTASTDTQYF
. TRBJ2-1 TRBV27 CASHRVPFYNEQFF
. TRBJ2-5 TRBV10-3 CAISADEETQYF
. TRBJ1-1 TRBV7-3 CASSRGDRGETEAFF
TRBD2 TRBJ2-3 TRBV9 CASSAQASGTGTDTQYF
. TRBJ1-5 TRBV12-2 CASRLGEATRVTQPQHF
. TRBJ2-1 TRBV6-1 CASTEGWGGGSEQFF
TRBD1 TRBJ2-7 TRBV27 CASSLSGGRWYEQYF